This T cell receptor beta chain was sequenced for a study of shared clonotypes between healthy human individuals (dated by TCRdb to the early 2020s). A note on the overall study: The cohort comprised two women and three men aged 18 to 49 years. Leukapheresis yielded between about 0.8 and 8.9 billion PBMCs per donor. To increase sequencing depth and limit assay-specific biases, TCR repertoire library preparation and sequencing were carried out by different laboratories using diverse techniques. To estimate repertoire size and how much clonotype sharing occurs between individuals, the study deeply sequenced the blood TCR repertoires of five healthy adults.

Donors were healthy HIV-negative adults with no recently reported acute infections or vaccinations. Only Caucasian adults living in Nashville, Tennessee, USA were represented among the donors. For unsorted samples, about 90 million PBMCs were counted and genomic DNA was extracted with the QIAamp DNA Blood Mini kit. Blood was obtained by leukapheresis, after which PBMCs were separated by Ficoll-Histopaque density gradient centrifugation and cryopreserved in liquid nitrogen vapor phase. On this clone itself: Which antigen it targets is not known. There are no base qualities to consult, and no much larger clone falls within one base.

What the research found in general, with its limitations: Sampling was restricted to blood, and TCR repertoires in tissues likely differ from the TCR repertoires found in blood. Because the study included only a small number of donors, the genetic and exposure-history diversity represented was limited. Pairwise subsampling indicated that sequencing depth was expected to affect the degree of clonotype sharing among donors.

Using the deep immunoSEQ assay, multiplex PCR amplified TCR CDR3 regions from genomic DNA. Genomic DNA extracted from each cell subset was distributed evenly over all wells of several immunoSEQ 96-well plates, and each plate served as one replicate. Each replicate PCR for unsorted PBMC received approximately 0.3 ug genomic DNA, equal to tens of thousands of T cell genomes. Ten immunoSEQ deep assay plates were used to sequence unsorted PBMC genomic DNA. Purified libraries were measured with a Qubit 3.0 fluorometer, size-checked on a Bioanalyzer 2100, and measured again with the KAPA Library Quantification kit. Each immunoSEQ 96-well plate was sequenced on its own single-read 150-cycle Illumina NextSeq 550 flow cell. As for how the authors treated the data: Because the immunoSEQ output included only junctional sequences and no quality scores, the filtering could not be the same as the filtering used for full-length reads. To assign V/J genes and CDR3, sequences were annotated using PyIR, a Python wrapper for IgBLAST v1.9, with IMGT germline references. Any read was removed if the V/J assignment was weak (E-value above 1e-6), the CDR3 was missing, or the read contained stop codons, out-of-frame junctions, or ambiguous translated residues. V3J clonotypes were defined by identical inferred V gene, J gene, and CDR3 amino acid sequence. Percentage overlap between repertoires was computed as shared unique clonotypes divided by the size of the smaller repertoire. Three approaches were used to assess repertoire richness: RTK rarefaction, the Chao1 estimator, and Recon v2.1 estimates of unobserved clonotypes. The immuneACCESS repertoire file appears here via TCRdb, limited to in-frame rearrangements. These files lack a portion of the clones; in checked studies, under half of the deficit traces to unresolved V genes, and the cause of the others is not known. V and J calls and clone size come straight from that table; D and trimming were deduced from the DNA. The sample table shows about 490,000 clones, and about 82% are seen once. The ten largest clones capture 13% of the sample.

Trimming costs V 0 bases and J 5 bases, and their ends lie 9 bases apart. The CDR3 runs 14 amino acids, cysteine and phenylalanine included. Kept here is only the CDR3 DNA, which spans 42 bases and is read in frame from base 1. CDR1 SGHKS and CDR2 YYEKEE were looked up in the germline V gene (reference sequence). This clonotype was sampled from a woman aged 40 to 49 in good health. Some clones in this sample may be carry-over from other donors' samples. The sequencing sample was made of PBMCs. This receptor chain uses TRBV5-5 and TRBJ1-5; no D gene can be assigned with confidence. CDR3 loop: CASSLVGNDQPQHF. The nucleotide sequence reads TGTGCCAGCAGCTTGGTAGGGAATGATCAGCCCCAGCATTTT.